Following are 20 T cell receptor beta chains from one sample sequenced in a study of T cell responses to AZD1222 COVID-19 vaccine. Here immunoSEQ multiplex PCR was the method, and the copy in TCRdb shows in-frame clones only, minus some. Of roughly 120,000 clones detected, approximately 90% appear once; the ten largest clones hold approximately 7.1%. Sequences were derived from peripheral blood, sampled 28 days after the second AZD1222 dose. The receptors originated from an adult who received the AZD1222 COVID-19 vaccine.

There are a few counts of this clone. J is TRBJ2-7 and V is TRBV2; D is possibly TRBD1 or TRBD2 (5 bases each). The V and J ends lost 7 bases and 3 bases respectively, with 22 bases between them. The CDR3 is made up of 16 amino acids. CDR1 is SNHLY and CDR2 is FYNNEI in the germline V gene. The CDR3: CASIRTTRDGGYEQYF. Here the CDR3 DNA reads TGTGCCAGCATCCGGACCACCCGGGACGGCGGCTACGAGCAGTACTTC.

The gene calls are TRBV27 and TRBJ1-2; the match to TRBD1 covers 9 bases. The junction had 4 bases not matched to a gene; V was cut back by 0 bases and J by 5 bases. Per the germline V gene, CDR1 is MNHEY and CDR2 is SMNVEV (reference sequence). The CDR3 contains 15 residues. The CDR3 reads CASSLSGQGRYGYTF. CDR3 sequence (DNA): TGTGCCAGCAGTTTATCGGGACAGGGACGATATGGCTACACCTTC.

The chain carries TRBV7-3 and TRBJ2-1, with 10 bases lining up with TRBD2. This CDR3 is 15 amino acids long. Germline-derived CDR1 and CDR2 are SGHTA and FQGTGA. The V and J ends lost 8 bases and 6 bases, in that order; junction bases with no gene match: 10. In DNA, the CDR3 is TGTGCCAGCCGGCCGAGCGGGGGGGCAGCCAATGAGCAGTTCTTC. Translating gives CASRPSGGAANEQFF.

The gene calls are TRBV4-1 and TRBJ2-7; D remains ambiguous. The CDR3 runs 15 residues. Germline V gene lookup returns CDR1 MGHRA and CDR2 YSYEKL. V shed 0 bases and J shed 2 bases, with 11 bases lying between them. For the CDR3, the DNA is TGCGCCAGCAGCCAAGACGGCTTAACCCCCTACGAGCAGTACTTC. This codes for CASSQDGLTPYEQYF.

The chain joins TRBV7-3 to TRBJ1-1, with D hard to call. The ends were cut back, 5 bases at V and 2 bases at J, with 12 bases in the middle. Germline CDR1 reads SGHTA; CDR2 reads FQGTGA. CDR3 size: 14 residues. CDR3 protein: CASSPDGLNTEAFF. The CDR3 DNA follows: TGTGCCAGCAGCCCCGACGGTCTCAACACTGAAGCTTTCTTT.

The rearrangement links TRBV20-1 to TRBJ2-7; TRBD1 matches at 12 bases. Looked up from germline, CDR1 is DFQATT and CDR2 is SNEGSKA (reference sequence). Unmatched junction bases numbered 8, after V lost 3 bases and J lost 5 bases. The CDR3 has 15 residues. The CDR3 reads CSASIPGQGAHEQYF. CDR3 DNA sequence: TGCAGTGCTAGTATACCGGGACAGGGGGCCCACGAGCAGTACTTC.

This chain joins TRBV7-2 and TRBJ1-2; TRBD1 might be the D (6 bases). The CDR3 sequence is 14 residues long. Between the trimmed V and J ends, which lost 2 bases and 11 bases, there was a span of 18 bases. Germline assignment: CDR1 SGHTA and CDR2 FQGNSA. In DNA form, the CDR3 reads TGTGCCAGCAGCTTAAACGAGGACAGCTTAAATTACACCTTC. Translating it yields CASSLNEDSLNYTF.

The chain carries TRBV3-1 (or the pseudogene TRBV3-2) and TRBJ1-3; TRBD1 might be the D (6 bases). The CDR3 sequence is 15 residues long. Trimming removed 6 bases from V and 4 bases from J, with 16 bases in between. The V gene's germline CDR1 is LGHDT and CDR2 YNNKEL (reference sequence). The CDR3 loop is CASRDTGAAGNTIYF. For the CDR3, the DNA is TGTGCCAGCAGGGATACGGGGGCCGCCGGAAACACCATATATTTT.

The chain links TRBV9 to TRBJ1-1, with D possibly being TRBD1 (6 bases). V lost 0 bases and J lost 4, with 13 bases in between. Germline assignment: CDR1 SGDLS and CDR2 YYNGEE. The CDR3 is 15 amino acids. In DNA form, the CDR3 reads TGTGCCAGCAGCGTAGATGGGGGCGCGATCACTGAAGCTTTCTTT. Translating gives CASSVDGGAITEAFF.

A few counts support this clone. The chain couples TRBV27 to TRBJ2-7; no reliable D call. The CDR3 contains 8 residues. Looked up from germline, CDR1 is MNHEY and CDR2 is SMNVEV (reference sequence). The ends were cut back, 6 bases at V and 7 bases at J, with 1 base in the middle. The CDR3: CASREQYF. DNA of the CDR3: TGTGCCAGCAGGGAGCAGTACTTC.

The chain carries TRBV3-1 (or the pseudogene TRBV3-2) and TRBJ1-2, with D perhaps matching TRBD1 (5 bases). V was clipped by 0 bases and J by 5 bases, with 13 bases between them. Per the germline V gene, CDR1 is LGHDT and CDR2 is YNNKEL (reference sequence). CDR3 length: 15 residues. The CDR3 loop is CASSQDGVGTYGYTF. The CDR3 DNA is TGTGCCAGCAGCCAAGACGGGGTCGGGACGTATGGCTACACCTTC.

The rearrangement links TRBV7-9 to TRBJ1-1; weak D call: TRBD1 (5 bases). CDR1 and CDR2 from the germline V gene are SEHNR and FQNEAQ (reference sequence). V was shortened by 5 bases and J by 0 bases, with 16 bases between the two germline ends. The CDR3 covers 16 residues. CDR3 sequence reads: CASSPLGEKMNTEAFF. CDR3 coding DNA: TGTGCCAGCAGCCCACTGGGGGAGAAAATGAACACTGAAGCTTTCTTT. Filled out from reference TRBV7-9 and TRBJ1-1, the complete variable domain reads DTGVSQNPRHKITKRGQNVTFRCDPISEHNRLYWYRQTLGQGPEFLTYFQNEAQLEKSRLLSDRFSAERPKGSFSTLEIQRTEQGDSAMYLCASSPLGEKMNTEAFFGQGTRLTVV.

V usage is TRBV11-2 and J usage is TRBJ2-1; 11 bases align to TRBD2. Germline V gene lookup returns CDR1 SGHAT and CDR2 FQNNGV. The CDR3 is 15 amino acids. V lost 2 bases, J lost 6 bases, and 3 bases stayed unmatched. CDR3 in DNA: TGTGCCAGCAGCTTACTAGCGGGAGGATTCAATGAGCAGTTCTTC. Translating it yields CASSLLAGGFNEQFF.

The chain recombines TRBV19 with TRBJ2-3; 12 bases are shared with TRBD2. CDR3 size: 17 residues. The junction had 12 bases not matched to a gene; V was cut back by 5 bases and J by 6 bases. CDR1 and CDR2 (germline): LNHDA, SQIVND (reference sequence). CDR3 DNA sequence: TGTGCCAGTAGTCCGGGACTAGCGGGCGGGGCAAGGGATACGCAGTATTTT. Its protein is CASSPGLAGGARDTQYF.

V is TRBV30 and J is TRBJ2-7; the match to TRBD2 covers 9 bases. Germline CDR1 is GTSNPN and CDR2 is SVGIG (reference sequence). The CDR3 spans 13 residues. V shed 3 bases and J 3 bases; nucleotides not matched to a gene: 3. The CDR3 sequence: CAWRGLAYYEQYF. CDR3 nucleotides: TGTGCCTGGAGGGGACTAGCATACTACGAGCAGTACTTC.

This clone was found once. The CDR3 nucleotides read TGTGCCAGCAGCCCAAACGGGTTCGGGAACACCGGGGAGCTGTTTTTT. This translates into CASSPNGFGNTGELFF. The chain carries TRBV7-8 and TRBJ2-2; D is ambiguous. V was clipped by 5 bases and J by 1 base, with 14 bases between them. The CDR3 runs 16 residues. Per the germline V gene, CDR1 is SGHVS and CDR2 is FQNEAQ.

The rearrangement links TRBV7-9 to TRBJ2-7; D may be TRBD1 (6 bases). V lost 2 bases, J lost 0 bases, and 8 bases lay in between. CDR3 length equals 14 residues. CDR1 is SEHNR, CDR2 FQNEAQ, per germline (reference sequence). In nucleotides, the CDR3 is TGTGCCAGCAGCTTAACAGGGCTCTCCTACGAGCAGTACTTC. It translates to CASSLTGLSYEQYF.

This chain uses TRBV9 with TRBJ2-1, with 13 bases matching TRBD2. The CDR3 length is 14 residues. The V and J ends lost 3 bases and 7 bases, in that order; junction bases with no gene match: 1. Germline values: CDR1 SGDLS, CDR2 YYNGEE. The CDR3 loop reads CASSAGLAGNEQFF. The CDR3 DNA follows: TGTGCCAGCAGCGCGGGACTAGCGGGAAATGAGCAGTTCTTC.

The chain uses TRBV9 and TRBJ2-7; D remains unclear. CDR3 size: 12 residues. CDR1 and CDR2 (germline): SGDLS, YYNGEE. Trimming removed 5 bases from V and 5 bases from J, with 11 bases in between. The CDR3 sequence is CASSSMGNEQYF. Written as DNA, the CDR3 is TGTGCCAGCAGTAGTATGGGGAACGAGCAGTACTTC.

DNA of the CDR3: TGTGCCAGCAGTGGCGGGACAGGGGTTATGTATGAAAAACTGTTTTTT. Protein: CASSGGTGVMYEKLFF. This chain connects TRBV6-1 to TRBJ1-4, with 10 bases lining up with TRBD1. CDR3 length: 16 residues. With 4 bases clipped from V and 6 bases from J, the junction kept 8 bases outside the gene matches. Per germline, CDR1 MNHNS and CDR2 SASEGT.